What follows describes a single TCR beta chain. What it recognizes is unknown. The read terminates 3 residues ahead of where the CDR3 ends, so the germline J gene completes it. This record belongs to a study of T cells in women clearing cervical HPV infection. Study in general: Control women cleared a single incident HPV16 infection within 12 months. Case blood was drawn when the lesion was first found; control blood after infection became undetectable. Overall study findings and caveats: Controls had more TRBV6-7 (0.16%) than cases (roughly 0.11%).

Sequenced by immunoSEQ multiplex PCR; TCRdb stores in-frame clones only, minus some. This table lists some 32,000 clones. Each participant carried one incident cervical HPV16 infection only. Germline V CDR1 and CDR2: KGHSH, LQKENI. This CDR3 is built from 13 residues. The sequence was collected from a woman aged 18 to 69 with a cervical HPV16 infection that either progressed to CIN3+ or cleared (not recorded which). V usage is TRBV18 and J usage is TRBJ2-3; D may be TRBD2 (5 bases). The specimen sequenced was blood buffy coat. The sequenced part of the CDR3 DNA is TGTGCCAGCTCACCGAGGGTTCAAGAGACG. This codes for CASSPRVQET. The entire CDR3 sequence reads CASSPRVQETQYF.